This TCR beta chain was documented in a study of shared clonotypes between healthy human individuals. Study conclusions and caveats: What limited the represented genetic and exposure-history diversity was the small number of donors.

Naive CD8 cells, CD45RO-negative and positively selected for CCR7, excluded terminally differentiated effector memory CD45RA+ cells. Recent vaccinations or acute infections were absent in the healthy HIV-negative adult donors. The V and J ends lost 3 bases and 6 bases respectively, with 9 bases between them. The CDR3 covers 12 residues. CDR1 is MGHRA and CDR2 is YSYEKL in the germline V gene. This clone was detected only once. What it binds is not known. This same CDR3 is encoded by further DNA sequences in the sample. This table comes from immunoSEQ multiplex PCR, and its TCRdb copy is limited to in-frame clones, with some not included. The sample contains more than 2 million clones, about 95% of which appear only once.

V gene TRBV4-1 combines with J gene TRBJ2-7; D perhaps matches TRBD1 (6 bases). Sequencing was done on a sample of naive CD8+ T cells sorted from blood. This receptor was taken from a man aged 18 to 30 in good health. The CDR3 DNA sequence: TGCGCCAGCAGCCAGGGGGCCGGCGAGCAGTACTTC. It translates to CASSQGAGEQYF.